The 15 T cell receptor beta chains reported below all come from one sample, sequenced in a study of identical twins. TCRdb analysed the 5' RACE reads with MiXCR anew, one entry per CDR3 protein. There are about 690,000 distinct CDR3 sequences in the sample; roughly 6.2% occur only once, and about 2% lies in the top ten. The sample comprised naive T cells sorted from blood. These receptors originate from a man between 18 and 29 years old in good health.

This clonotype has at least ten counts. This chain's CDR3 is CASSLRSPFRGNTEAFF. DNA for the CDR3: TGTGCCAGCAGCTTACGATCGCCTTTTCGAGGGAACACTGAAGCTTTCTTT. This chain links TRBV7-9 with TRBJ1-1, with D unresolved. This CDR3 comprises 17 residues. CDR1 is SEHNR and CDR2 is FQNEAQ in the germline V gene (reference sequence). The V end was cut by 2 bases, the J end by 1 base, with 17 bases between.

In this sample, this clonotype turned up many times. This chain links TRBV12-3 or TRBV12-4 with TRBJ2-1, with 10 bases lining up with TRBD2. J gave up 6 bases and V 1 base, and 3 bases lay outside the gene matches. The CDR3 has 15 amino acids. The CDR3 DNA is TGTGCCAGCAGTTTAGGGGGACTAGCGATCAATGAGCAGTTCTTC. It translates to CASSLGGLAINEQFF.

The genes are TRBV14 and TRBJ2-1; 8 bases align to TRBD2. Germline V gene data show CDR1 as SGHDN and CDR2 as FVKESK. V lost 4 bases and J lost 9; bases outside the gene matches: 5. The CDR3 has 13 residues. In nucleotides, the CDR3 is TGTGCCAGCAGCCGCGGGACTAGAGTTGAGCAGTTCTTC. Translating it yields CASSRGTRVEQFF.

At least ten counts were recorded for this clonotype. CDR3 DNA sequence: TGCGCCAGCAGCTTACCGGGACTAGCGGTTAGCTCCTACAATGAGCAGTTCTTC. This gives the protein CASSLPGLAVSSYNEQFF. The chain carries TRBV5-1 and TRBJ2-1; 11 bases are a match to TRBD2. Germline CDR1 and CDR2: SGHRS and YFSETQ. The CDR3 loop spans 18 amino acids. V was clipped by 2 bases and J by 0 bases; unmatched bases: 7. The variable domain in full, completed from reference TRBV5-1 and TRBJ2-1, reads KAGVTQTPRYLIKTRGQQVTLSCSPISGHRSVSWYQQTPGQGLQFLFEYFSETQRNKGNFPGRFSGRQFSNSRSEMNVSTLELGDSALYLCASSLPGLAVSSYNEQFFGPGTRLTVL.

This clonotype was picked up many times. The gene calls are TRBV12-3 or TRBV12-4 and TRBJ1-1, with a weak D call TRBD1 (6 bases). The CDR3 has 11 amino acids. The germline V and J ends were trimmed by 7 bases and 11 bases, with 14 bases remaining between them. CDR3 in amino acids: CASTLGQGAFF. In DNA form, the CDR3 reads TGTGCCAGCACCCTCGGTCAGGGGGCTTTCTTT.

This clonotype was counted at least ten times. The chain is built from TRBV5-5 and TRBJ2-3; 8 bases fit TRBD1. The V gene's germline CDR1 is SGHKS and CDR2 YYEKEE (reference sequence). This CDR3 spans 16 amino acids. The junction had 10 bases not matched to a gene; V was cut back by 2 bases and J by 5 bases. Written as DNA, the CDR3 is TGTGCCAGCAGCTTTCAGGGGGCATCAGGAGTAGATACGCAGTATTTT. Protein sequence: CASSFQGASGVDTQYF.

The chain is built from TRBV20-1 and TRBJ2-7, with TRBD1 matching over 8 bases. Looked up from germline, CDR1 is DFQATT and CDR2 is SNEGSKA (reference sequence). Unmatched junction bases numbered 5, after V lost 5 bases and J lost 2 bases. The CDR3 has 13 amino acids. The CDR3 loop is CSAERTGTYEQYV. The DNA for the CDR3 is TGCAGTGCTGAAAGGACAGGGACCTACGAGCAGTACGTC.

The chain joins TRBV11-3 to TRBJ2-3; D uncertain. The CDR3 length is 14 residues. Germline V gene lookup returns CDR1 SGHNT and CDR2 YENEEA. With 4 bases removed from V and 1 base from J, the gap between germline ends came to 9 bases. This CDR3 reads CASSSGEGTDTQYF. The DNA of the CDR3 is TGTGCCAGCAGCTCTGGAGAGGGCACAGATACGCAGTATTTT.

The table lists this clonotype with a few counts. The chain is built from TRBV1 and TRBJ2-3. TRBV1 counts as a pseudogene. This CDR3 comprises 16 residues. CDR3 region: CTSSQDLAGRGDTQYF. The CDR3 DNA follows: TGCACCAGCAGCCAAGATTTGGCAGGTCGAGGAGATACGCAGTATTTT.

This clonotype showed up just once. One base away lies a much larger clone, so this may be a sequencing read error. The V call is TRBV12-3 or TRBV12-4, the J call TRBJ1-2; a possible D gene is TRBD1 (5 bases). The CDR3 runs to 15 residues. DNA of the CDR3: TGTGCCAGCAGTTTATCGCAGGGAGCTAACCATGGCTACACCTTC. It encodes CASSLSQGANHGYTF.

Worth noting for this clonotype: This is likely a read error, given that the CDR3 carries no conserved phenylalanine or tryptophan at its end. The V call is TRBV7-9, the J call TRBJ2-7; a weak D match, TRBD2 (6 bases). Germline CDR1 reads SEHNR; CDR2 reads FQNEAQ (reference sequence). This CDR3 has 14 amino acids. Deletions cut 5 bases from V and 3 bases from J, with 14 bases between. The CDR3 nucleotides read TGTGCCAGCAGCGATCCCCCTAGCGACTACGAGCAGTACCTC. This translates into CASSDPPSDYEQYL.

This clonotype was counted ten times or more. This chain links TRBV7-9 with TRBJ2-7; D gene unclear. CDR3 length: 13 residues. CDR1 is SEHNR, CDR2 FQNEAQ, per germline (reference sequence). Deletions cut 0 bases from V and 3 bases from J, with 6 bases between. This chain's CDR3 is CASSLAGNYEQYV. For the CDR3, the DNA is TGTGCCAGCAGCTTAGCAGGGAACTACGAGCAGTACGTC.

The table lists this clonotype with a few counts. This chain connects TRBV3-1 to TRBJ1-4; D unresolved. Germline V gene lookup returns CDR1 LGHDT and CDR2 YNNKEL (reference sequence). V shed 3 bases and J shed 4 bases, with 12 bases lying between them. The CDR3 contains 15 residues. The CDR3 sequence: CASSHLTDFNEKLFF. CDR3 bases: TGTGCCAGCAGCCATTTGACGGATTTTAATGAAAAACTGTTTTTT.

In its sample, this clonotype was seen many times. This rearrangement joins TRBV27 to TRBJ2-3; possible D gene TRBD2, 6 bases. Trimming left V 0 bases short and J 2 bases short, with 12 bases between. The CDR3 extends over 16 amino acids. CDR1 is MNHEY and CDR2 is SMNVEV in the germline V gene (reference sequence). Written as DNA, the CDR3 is TGTGCCAGCAGTTTATCGGGCGGGAAGCCCACAGATACGCAGTATTTT. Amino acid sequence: CASSLSGGKPTDTQYF.

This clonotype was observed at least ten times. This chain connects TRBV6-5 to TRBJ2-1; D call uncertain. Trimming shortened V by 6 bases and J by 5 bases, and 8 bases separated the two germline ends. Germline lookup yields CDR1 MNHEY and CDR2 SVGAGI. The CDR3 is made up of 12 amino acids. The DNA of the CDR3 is TGTGCCAGCAGACTTAATAACAATGAGCAGTTCTTC. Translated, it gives CASRLNNNEQFF.